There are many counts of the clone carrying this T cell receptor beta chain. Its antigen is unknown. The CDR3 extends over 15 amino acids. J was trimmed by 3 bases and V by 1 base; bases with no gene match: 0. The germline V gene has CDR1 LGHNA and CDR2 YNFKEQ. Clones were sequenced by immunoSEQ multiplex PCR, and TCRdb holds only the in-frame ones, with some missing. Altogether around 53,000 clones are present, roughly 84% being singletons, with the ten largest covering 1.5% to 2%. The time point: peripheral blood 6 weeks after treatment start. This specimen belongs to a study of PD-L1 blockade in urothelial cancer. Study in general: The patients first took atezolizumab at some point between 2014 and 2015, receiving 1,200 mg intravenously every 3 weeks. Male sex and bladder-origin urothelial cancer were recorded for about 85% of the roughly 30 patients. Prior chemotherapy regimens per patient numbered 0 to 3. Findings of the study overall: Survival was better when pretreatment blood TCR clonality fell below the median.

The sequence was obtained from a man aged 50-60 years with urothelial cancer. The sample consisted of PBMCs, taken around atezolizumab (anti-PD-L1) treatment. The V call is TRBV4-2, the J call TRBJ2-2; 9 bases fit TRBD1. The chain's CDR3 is CASSQGTGDTGELFF. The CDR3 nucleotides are TGTGCCAGCAGCCAAGGGACAGGGGACACCGGGGAGCTGTTTTTT.